Sequencing of this T cell receptor beta chain was carried out in a study of T-cell memory formation after mild COVID-19. Across the study: There were largely donor-specific TCR clusters. Study-level points and caveats: CD4+ contracting clones lay mainly in CM and EM, CD8+ ones in EMRA.

This CDR3 contains 15 residues. Unmatched junction bases numbered 9, after V lost 5 bases and J lost 8 bases. Germline values: CDR1 MGHRA, CDR2 YSYEKL. This clonotype was observed a few times. Antigen specificity is unknown. MiXCR, run by TCRdb on the 5' RACE reads, gives a single entry per CDR3 protein. The profile shows 280,000 or so distinct CDR3 sequences, about a sixth of them singletons. The TCR originated in a man between 18 and 35 years old who had mild COVID-19 (a few samples of this study predate the infection). Cell type and time point are not known. The chain recombines TRBV4-1 with TRBJ1-4; 9 nucleotides agree with TRBD1. The sequenced material came from PBMCs or a T cell subset sorted from them (not recorded which). The CDR3 bases are TGCGCCAGCAGCTCTTACAGGGGGCAGGGCGAAAAACTGTTTTTT. Translated: CASSSYRGQGEKLFF.